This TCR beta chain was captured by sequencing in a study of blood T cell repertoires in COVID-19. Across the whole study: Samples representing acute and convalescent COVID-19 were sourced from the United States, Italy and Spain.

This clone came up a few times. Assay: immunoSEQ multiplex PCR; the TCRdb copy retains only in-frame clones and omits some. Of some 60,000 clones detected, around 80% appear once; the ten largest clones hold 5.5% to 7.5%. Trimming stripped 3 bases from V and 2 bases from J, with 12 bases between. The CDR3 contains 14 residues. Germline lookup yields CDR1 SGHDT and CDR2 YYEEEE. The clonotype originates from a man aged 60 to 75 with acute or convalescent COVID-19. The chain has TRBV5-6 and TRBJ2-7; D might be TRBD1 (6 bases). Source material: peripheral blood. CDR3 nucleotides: TGTGCCAGCAGCTGGGGACACCTAACCTACGAGCAGTACTTC. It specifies CASSWGHLTYEQYF.